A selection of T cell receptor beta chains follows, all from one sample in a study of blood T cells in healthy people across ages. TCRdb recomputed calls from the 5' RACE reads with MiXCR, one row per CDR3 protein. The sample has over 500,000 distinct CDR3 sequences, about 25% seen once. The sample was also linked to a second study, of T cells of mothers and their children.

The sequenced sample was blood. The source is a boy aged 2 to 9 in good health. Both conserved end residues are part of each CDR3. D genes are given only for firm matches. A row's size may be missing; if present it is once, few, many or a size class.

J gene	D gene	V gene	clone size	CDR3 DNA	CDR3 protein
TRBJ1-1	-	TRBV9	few	TGTGCCAGCAGCGTAAAGGGACACACTGAAGCTTTCTTT	CASSVKGHTEAFF
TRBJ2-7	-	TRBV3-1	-	TGTGCCAGCAGCCAAGATCGGCAGGGCGTCTACGAGCAGTACTTC	CASSQDRQGVYEQYF
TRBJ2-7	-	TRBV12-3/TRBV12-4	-	TGTGCCAGCAGTTTAGCGGGAGGCTACTACGAGCAGTACTTC	CASSLAGGYYEQYF
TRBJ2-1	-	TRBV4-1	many	TGCGCCAGCAGCCAACCCCGACTAGTTCGCTCCTACAATGAGCAGTTCTTC	CASSQPRLVRSYNEQFF
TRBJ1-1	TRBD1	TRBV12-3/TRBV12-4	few	TGTGCCAGCAGTTCCAGGGGGAAAGCTTTCTTT	CASSSRGKAFF
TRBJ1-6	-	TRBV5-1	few	TGCGCCAGCAGCTGGAGGACACACAATTCACCCCTCCACTTT	CASSWRTHNSPLHF
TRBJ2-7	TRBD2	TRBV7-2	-	TGTGCCAGCAGCCGGGACTACCACGAGCAGTACTTC	CASSRDYHEQYF
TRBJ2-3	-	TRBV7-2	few	TGTGCCACCCAGCCCCGTAGCGATACGCAGTATTTT	CATQPRSDTQYF
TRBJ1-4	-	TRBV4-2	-	TGTGCCAGCAGCCAAGTTAGGGCAGGGGTGATAGCTAATGAAAAACTGTTTTTT	CASSQVRAGVIANEKLFF
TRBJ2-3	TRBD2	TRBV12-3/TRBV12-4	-	TGTGCCAGCAAGGAAGCGGGGGGGCCAGATACGCAGTATTTT	CASKEAGGPDTQYF
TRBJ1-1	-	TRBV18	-	TGTGCCAGCTCACCCTCCTCCTACACTGAAGCTTTCTTT	CASSPSSYTEAFF
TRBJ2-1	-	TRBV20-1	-	TGCAGTGCTAGAGCAAGACTAATCTACAATGAGCAGTTCTTC	CSARARLIYNEQFF
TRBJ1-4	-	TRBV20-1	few	TGCAGTGCTAGATTGGAGACCGCAACTAATGAAAAACTGTTTTTT	CSARLETATNEKLFF
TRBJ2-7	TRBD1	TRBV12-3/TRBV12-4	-	TGTGCCAGCAGTACCGGGACAGGGGCATCCGAGCAGTACTTC	CASSTGTGASEQYF
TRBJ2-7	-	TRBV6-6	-	TGTGCCAGCATGGGTAGGGGCATGGACGAGCAGTACTTC	CASMGRGMDEQYF
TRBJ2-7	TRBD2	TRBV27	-	TGTGCCAGCAGACCTTTCGGGACTAGCGGCTACGAGCAGTACTTC	CASRPFGTSGYEQYF
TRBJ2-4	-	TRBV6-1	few	TGTGCCAGCAGTAAGGAGCTAGCCAAAAACATTCAGTACTTC	CASSKELAKNIQYF
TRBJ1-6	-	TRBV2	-	TGTGCCAGCAGTGAAGTCGGTCAGATTAATTCACCCCTCCACTTT	CASSEVGQINSPLHF
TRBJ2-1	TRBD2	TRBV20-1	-	TGCAGTGCCAGGACTAGCAATGAGCAGTTCTTC	CSARTSNEQFF
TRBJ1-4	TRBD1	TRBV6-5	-	TGTGCCAGCACGGGACAGGGGTATGAAAAACTGTTTTTT	CASTGQGYEKLFF
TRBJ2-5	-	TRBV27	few	TGTGCCAGCACCCCCGAAGGTGGGAATCAAGAGACCCAGTACTTC	CASTPEGGNQETQYF
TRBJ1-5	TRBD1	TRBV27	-	TGTGCCAGCAGGAATTTACAGGGGGCCCAGCATTTT	CASRNLQGAQHF
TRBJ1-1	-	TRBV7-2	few	TGTGCCAGCAGCTTAACCGGGGCAAACACTGAAGCTTTCTTT	CASSLTGANTEAFF
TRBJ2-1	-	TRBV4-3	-	TGCGCCAGCAGCCAAGAAGAGTCGAGCTCCTACAATGAGCAGTTCTTC	CASSQEESSSYNEQFF
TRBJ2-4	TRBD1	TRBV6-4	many	TGTGCCAGCCCCGGGACAGGGGGCAGAGTAGCCAAAAACATTCAGTACTTC	CASPGTGGRVAKNIQYF
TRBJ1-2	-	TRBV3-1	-	TGTGCCAGCAGCCAAGGAGGGGATGGCTACACCTTC	CASSQGGDGYTF
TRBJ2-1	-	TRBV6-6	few	TGTGCCAGCAGCCCCGGGACTGCCTATTACAATGAGCAGTTCTTC	CASSPGTAYYNEQFF
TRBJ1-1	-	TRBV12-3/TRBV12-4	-	TGTGCCAGCAGGCGCCAGAACACTGAAGCTTTCTTT	CASRRQNTEAFF
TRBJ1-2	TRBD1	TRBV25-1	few	TGTGCCAGCAGTGCGGACAGGGGGGATGGCTACACCTTC	CASSADRGDGYTF
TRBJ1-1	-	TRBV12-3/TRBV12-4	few	TGTGCCACCAGCACACAGGGCAGCGGGACTGAAGCTTTCTTT	CATSTQGSGTEAFF
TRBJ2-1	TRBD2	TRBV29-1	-	TGCAGCGTTGGGTGGACTAGCGGGATTTACAATGAGCAGTTCTTC	CSVGWTSGIYNEQFF
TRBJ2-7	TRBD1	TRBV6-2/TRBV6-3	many	TGTGCCAGCAGCTGGGGACAGACCTACGAGCAGTACTTC	CASSWGQTYEQYF
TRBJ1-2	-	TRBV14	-	TGTGCCAGCAGCCAAGATCGCCCTAACTATGGCTACACCTTC	CASSQDRPNYGYTF
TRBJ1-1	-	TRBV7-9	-	TGTGCCAGCAGCGGAGGACGGTTTGAGAACACTGAAGCTTTCTTT	CASSGGRFENTEAFF
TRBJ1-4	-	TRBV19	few	TGTGCCAGTAGTAACCGCACTTGGGGAAGTAATGAAAAACTGTTTTTT	CASSNRTWGSNEKLFF
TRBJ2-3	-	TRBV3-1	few	TGTGCCAGCAGCCAAGATCTCTCCGGGAGAAGGACTGGCACAGATACGCAGTATTTT	CASSQDLSGRRTGTDTQYF
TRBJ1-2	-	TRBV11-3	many	TGTGCCAGCAGCTTCCCCGGGCCAATCTATTACTATGGCTACACCTTC	CASSFPGPIYYYGYTF
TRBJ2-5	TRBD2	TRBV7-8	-	TGTGCCAGCAGCTTCGCCAGCGGGGGCTCGGAAGAGACCCAGTACTTC	CASSFASGGSEETQYF
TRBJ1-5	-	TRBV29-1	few	TGCAAGGGTGAGGTCGAACAGGGTGGCAATCAGCCCCAGCATTTT	CKGEVEQGGNQPQHF
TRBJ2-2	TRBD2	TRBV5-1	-	TGCGCCAGCAGCATACCGACTAGCGGGGCCACAACCGGGGAGCTGTTTTTT	CASSIPTSGATTGELFF
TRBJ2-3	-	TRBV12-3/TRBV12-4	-	TGTGCCAGCAGTCCCCGTGCGGGGCGCACAGATACGCAGTATTTT	CASSPRAGRTDTQYF
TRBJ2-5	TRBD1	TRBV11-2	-	TGTGCCAGCAGCTCCTTCTCCATTCCGGGACAGGGGAGGGTACAAGAGACCCAGTACTTC	CASSSFSIPGQGRVQETQYF
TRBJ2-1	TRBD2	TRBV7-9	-	TGTGCCACCTCGGGACTAGCGGGAGGTGTTGAGCAGTTCTTC	CATSGLAGGVEQFF
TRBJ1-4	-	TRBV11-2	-	TGTGCCAGCAGCTTAGAGGCAGGGGATCGTGCAAAACTGTTTTTT	CASSLEAGDRAKLFF
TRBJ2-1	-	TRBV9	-	TGTGCCAGCAGCGTAGAGCCAGGGAAGAATGAGCAGTTCTTC	CASSVEPGKNEQFF
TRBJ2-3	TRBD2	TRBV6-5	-	TGTGCCAGCAGTCCACTAACTAGCGCAGATACGCAGTATTTT	CASSPLTSADTQYF
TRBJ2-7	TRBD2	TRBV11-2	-	TGTGCCAGCAGCTTAGCTTGGCGGGAGGGATACGAGCAGTACTTC	CASSLAWREGYEQYF
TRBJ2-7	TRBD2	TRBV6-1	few	TGTGCCAGCAGTGAGGGACTAGCTTTCGAGCAGTACTTC	CASSEGLAFEQYF
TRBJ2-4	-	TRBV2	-	TGTGCCAGCAGTGAAGCGGGGGCGAACAGAAGATTAGGGAACATTCAGTACTTC	CASSEAGANRRLGNIQYF
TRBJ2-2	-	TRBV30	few	TGTGCCTGGAGTTCCTTAGTTGGTGTAGGGGAGCTGTTTTTT	CAWSSLVGVGELFF
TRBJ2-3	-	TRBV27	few	TGTGCCAGCAGTTTGTTTCACCCGCTAGTCCGGCCAGATACGCAGTATTTT	CASSLFHPLVRPDTQYF
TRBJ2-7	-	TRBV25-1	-	TGTGCCAGCAGTGATGCGACGAGCTCCTACGAGCAGTACTTC	CASSDATSSYEQYF
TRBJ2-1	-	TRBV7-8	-	TGTGCCAGCAGCTTAGGGGGGGGCGGCCCCGACTACAATGAGCAGTTCTTC	CASSLGGGGPDYNEQFF
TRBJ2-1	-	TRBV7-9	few	TGTGCCAGCAGCCCCAGACAGGATCCTCAAGAGCAGTTCTTC	CASSPRQDPQEQFF
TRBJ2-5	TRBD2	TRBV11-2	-	TGTGCCAGCAGCCCCCTGGGGACTAGCGGTTTGGGGGAGACCCAGTACTTC	CASSPLGTSGLGETQYF
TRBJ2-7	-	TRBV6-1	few	TGTGCCAGCGCTACAGGGTTGGGGTCCTACGAGCAGTACTTC	CASATGLGSYEQYF
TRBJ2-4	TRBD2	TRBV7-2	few	TGTGCCAGCAGCTTAGCGCGGGGACTAGCGGGAGGGGCATACATTCAGTACTTC	CASSLARGLAGGAYIQYF
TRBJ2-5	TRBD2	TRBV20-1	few	TGCAGTCAGAAGCGGGGGGAACGGGAGACCCAGTACTTC	CSQKRGERETQYF
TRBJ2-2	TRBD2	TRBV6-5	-	TGTGCCAGCAGTTTATCTAGCGGGGCGAACACCGGGGAGCTGTTTTTT	CASSLSSGANTGELFF
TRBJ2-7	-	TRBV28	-	TGTGCCAGCAGTTTAAGGGGCTCCTTATTCTACGAGCAGTACTTC	CASSLRGSLFYEQYF